Listed below are T cell receptor beta chains from one sample, sequenced in a study of T-cell reconstitution after alpha-beta-depleted transplantation in children. TCRdb reprocessed the PCR reads via MiXCR and lists one record per CDR3 protein. The sample gives approximately 640,000 distinct CDR3 sequences, 16% of which show up once; under 1.2% is in the top ten. The material sequenced was PBMCs from the stem cell graft donor, taken from the stem cell graft. Receptors were obtained from a human donor who donated a stem cell graft to a child with acute myeloid leukemia. CDR3s include the opening cysteine and the closing phenylalanine or tryptophan. A D gene is named only where the DNA matches it firmly. Rows give clone size only sometimes, using once, few, many, or a class for an expanded clone.

D: TRBD1
V: TRBV6-2/TRBV6-3
size: few
J: TRBJ2-1
DNA: TGTGCCAGCAGCACACCTCGACAGGGGAACTATGAGCAGTTCTTC
CDR3: CASSTPRQGNYEQFF

D: NA
V: TRBV12-3/TRBV12-4
size: many
J: TRBJ2-2
DNA: TGTGCCTGTCGCCTCAGCACCGGGGAGCTGTTTTTT
CDR3: CACRLSTGELFF

D: NA
V: TRBV9
size: many
J: TRBJ2-1
DNA: TGTGCCAGCAGCGTCGGTGGGGCTTACAATGAGCAGTTCTTC
CDR3: CASSVGGAYNEQFF

D: NA
V: TRBV29-1
size: many
J: TRBJ2-5
DNA: TGCAGCGTTTCCACATCCCAAGAGACCCAGTACTTC
CDR3: CSVSTSQETQYF

D: TRBD2
V: TRBV3-1
size: NA
J: TRBJ2-1
DNA: TGTACCAGCAGCCCCACTAGCGGGGGGCCATGGGGATACAATGAGCAGTTCTTC
CDR3: CTSSPTSGGPWGYNEQFF

D: NA
V: TRBV12-3/TRBV12-4
size: few
J: TRBJ2-3
DNA: TGTGCCAGCAGCCCGAGGCGTTCTAGCACAGATACGCAGTATTTT
CDR3: CASSPRRSSTDTQYF

D: NA
V: TRBV25-1
size: NA
J: TRBJ2-5
DNA: TGTGCCAGCAGTGGTTCCGGGGACTCCGGTCGTGCGACCCAGTACTTC
CDR3: CASSGSGDSGRATQYF

D: TRBD2
V: TRBV9
size: many
J: TRBJ2-3
DNA: TGTGCCAGCAGCGTAGACGGAAGCGGGGGGTCCACAGATACGCAGTATTTT
CDR3: CASSVDGSGGSTDTQYF

D: NA
V: TRBV20-1
size: many
J: TRBJ2-1
DNA: TGCAGTGCTAGAATAGGGGTGGCTGAGCAGTTCTTC
CDR3: CSARIGVAEQFF

D: TRBD2
V: TRBV12-3/TRBV12-4
size: few
J: TRBJ2-7
DNA: TGTGCCAGCAACGGGGGGGTCTCCTACGAGCAGTACTTC
CDR3: CASNGGVSYEQYF

D: NA
V: TRBV20-1
size: many
J: TRBJ1-1
DNA: TGCAGTGCTAGAGGCGTTAATATGAACACTGAAGCTTTCTTT
CDR3: CSARGVNMNTEAFF

D: NA
V: TRBV24-1
size: NA
J: TRBJ2-3
DNA: TGTGCCACCAGTGAACGGCTAGCAATTACGCAGTATTTT
CDR3: CATSERLAITQYF

D: NA
V: TRBV12-3/TRBV12-4
size: NA
J: TRBJ1-3
DNA: TGTGCCAGCAGTCCGGTATTTACTGGAAACACCATATATTTT
CDR3: CASSPVFTGNTIYF

D: NA
V: TRBV7-2
size: few
J: TRBJ2-3
DNA: TGTGCCAGCAGCTTAGGCGGGGAGCGCACAGATACGCAGTATTTT
CDR3: CASSLGGERTDTQYF

D: TRBD1
V: TRBV20-1
size: NA
J: TRBJ2-1
DNA: TGCAGTGCTTTTTTCCCCGGGACAGGCAGGCATGAGCAGTTCTTC
CDR3: CSAFFPGTGRHEQFF

D: TRBD2
V: TRBV20-1
size: many
J: TRBJ2-1
DNA: TGCAGTGCTAGACCCCTAGCGGGGGGGCCCTACAATGAGCAGTTCTTC
CDR3: CSARPLAGGPYNEQFF

D: NA
V: TRBV5-5
size: NA
J: TRBJ1-5
DNA: TGTGCCAGCAGCTACGAATCGGGGGCTCAGCCCCAGCATTTT
CDR3: CASSYESGAQPQHF

D: NA
V: TRBV12-3/TRBV12-4
size: many
J: TRBJ2-3
DNA: TGTGCCAGCAGGCGACAGCCAATTAGCACAGATACGCAGTATTTT
CDR3: CASRRQPISTDTQYF

D: NA
V: TRBV6-1
size: NA
J: TRBJ1-1
DNA: TGTGCCAGCAGTGGAGCGGGTCGGGTGGGGATGTGGGCTTTCTTT
CDR3: CASSGAGRVGMWAFF

D: NA
V: TRBV14
size: NA
J: TRBJ2-5
DNA: TGTGCCAGCAGCCAAGGGCCATCCTGGCCCCAAGAGACCCAGTACTTC
CDR3: CASSQGPSWPQETQYF

D: TRBD2
V: TRBV24-1
size: few
J: TRBJ2-1
DNA: TGTGCCACCAGTGGACTAGCGGGGGGGATTCATGAGCAGTTCTTC
CDR3: CATSGLAGGIHEQFF

D: NA
V: TRBV20-1
size: NA
J: TRBJ2-3
DNA: TGCAGTGCTAGAAAGGGGCGGCTAAGCACAGATAAGCAGTATTTT
CDR3: CSARKGRLSTDKQYF

D: NA
V: TRBV7-9
size: NA
J: TRBJ2-1
DNA: TGTGCCAGCAGCCCAAGGCAGGGTTGGAGGACGAATGAGCAGTTCTTC
CDR3: CASSPRQGWRTNEQFF

D: NA
V: TRBV20-1
size: NA
J: TRBJ1-1
DNA: TGCAGTGCTAGTGCCGTTCGACGGACTGAAGCTTTCTTT
CDR3: CSASAVRRTEAFF

D: NA
V: TRBV12-3/TRBV12-4
size: NA
J: TRBJ2-7
DNA: TGTGCCAGCAGCTCCGCCGACAGCGCCGAGGACGAGCAGTACTTC
CDR3: CASSSADSAEDEQYF

D: TRBD2
V: TRBV9
size: many
J: TRBJ2-3
DNA: TGTGCCAGCAGCGTAGAGGCGGGGGGGCCTACAGATACGCAGTATTTT
CDR3: CASSVEAGGPTDTQYF

D: TRBD1
V: TRBV12-3/TRBV12-4
size: NA
J: TRBJ1-6
DNA: TGTGCCAGCCGGAGGGACAGGGGAAATTCACCCCTCCACTTT
CDR3: CASRRDRGNSPLHF